This is a list of T cell receptor beta chains from one sample in a study of CD8+ T cells in alopecia areata. Profiled with immunoSEQ multiplex PCR; TCRdb holds only in-frame clones, not every one. Among approximately 90,000 clones listed, about two thirds were seen once. The sequencing used CD8+ T cells sorted from blood, collected between weeks 43 and 45, from a patient treated with tofacitinib. The origin of the receptors is a human donor with alopecia areata. The CDR3 runs from the conserved cysteine through the conserved F or W. D genes are given only for firm matches. Not all rows give a size; the values are once, few, many and, for expanded clones, a class.

j_call cdr3_length d_call v_call clone_size cdr3_nt cdr3_aa
TRBJ2-3 14 - TRBV7-2 - TGTGCCAGCAGCCCAGAGGTGCCCCCGGATACGCAGTATTTT CASSPEVPPDTQYF
TRBJ2-7 16 TRBD2 TRBV6-1 - TGTGCCAGCAGTGAAGCGAAGATAGCGGGTGACTACGAGCAGTACTTC CASSEAKIAGDYEQYF
TRBJ2-7 16 - TRBV27 few TGTGCCAGCAGTTTATCATCGGGGACATACAACTACGAGCAGTACTTC CASSLSSGTYNYEQYF
TRBJ1-1 13 - TRBV6-4 - TGTGCCAGCAGTCGACAGCCGAACACTGAAGCTTTCTTT CASSRQPNTEAFF
TRBJ2-3 15 - TRBV11-1 - TGTGCCAGCAGCTTAACGGGAGCTAGCACAGATACGCAGTATTTT CASSLTGASTDTQYF
TRBJ2-7 14 - TRBV4-3 - TGCGCCAGCAGCCAAGATAGGGGTTCCTACGAGCAGTACTTC CASSQDRGSYEQYF
TRBJ2-3 14 - TRBV15 - TGTGCCACCAGCAGGACTCCTAGCACAGATACGCAGTATTTT CATSRTPSTDTQYF
TRBJ2-7 15 TRBD1 TRBV27 once TGTGCCAGCAGGATCGGACAGGGCATAAGCTACGAGCAGTACTTC CASRIGQGISYEQYF
TRBJ1-3 16 - TRBV7-2 - TGTGCCAGCAGCTTGGGCAGAGGGTTCGCTGGAAACACCATATATTTT CASSLGRGFAGNTIYF
TRBJ1-5 14 - TRBV19 - TGTGCCAGTAGTATTTATCAGGGCAATCAGCCCCAGCATTTT CASSIYQGNQPQHF
TRBJ1-4 16 TRBD1 TRBV4-1 few TGCGCCAGCAGCCAAGATTGGACAGGGATTAATGAAAAACTGTTTTTT CASSQDWTGINEKLFF
TRBJ1-1 14 - TRBV2 - TGTGCCAGCAGTGATTTACTGGGCGGCCCTGAAGCTTTCTTT CASSDLLGGPEAFF
TRBJ1-2 14 TRBD1 TRBV29-1 - TGCAGCAGCGGAGGGGACAGCGCTAACTATGGCTACACCTTC CSSGGDSANYGYTF
TRBJ1-2 14 TRBD1 TRBV29-1 - TGCAGCGTTGAAGCTGAGGGGACAGGGGATGGCTACACCTTC CSVEAEGTGDGYTF
TRBJ2-3 13 - TRBV6-5 - TGTGCCAGCAGTCACAACCCTACAGATACGCAGTATTTT CASSHNPTDTQYF
TRBJ2-1 14 TRBD1 TRBV6-5 - TGTGCCAGCAGTTCCTCGGACAGGAACAATGAGCAGTTCTTC CASSSSDRNNEQFF
TRBJ1-2 19 TRBD1 TRBV7-2 - TGTGCCAGCAGCCTGGCCCCCGGGACAGGGGGCGATTTGATCTATGGCTACACCTTC CASSLAPGTGGDLIYGYTF
TRBJ2-2 18 TRBD2 TRBV4-3 - TGCGCCAGCAGCCCCCGGACTAGCGGGGCCCATAACACCGGGGAGCTGTTTTTT CASSPRTSGAHNTGELFF